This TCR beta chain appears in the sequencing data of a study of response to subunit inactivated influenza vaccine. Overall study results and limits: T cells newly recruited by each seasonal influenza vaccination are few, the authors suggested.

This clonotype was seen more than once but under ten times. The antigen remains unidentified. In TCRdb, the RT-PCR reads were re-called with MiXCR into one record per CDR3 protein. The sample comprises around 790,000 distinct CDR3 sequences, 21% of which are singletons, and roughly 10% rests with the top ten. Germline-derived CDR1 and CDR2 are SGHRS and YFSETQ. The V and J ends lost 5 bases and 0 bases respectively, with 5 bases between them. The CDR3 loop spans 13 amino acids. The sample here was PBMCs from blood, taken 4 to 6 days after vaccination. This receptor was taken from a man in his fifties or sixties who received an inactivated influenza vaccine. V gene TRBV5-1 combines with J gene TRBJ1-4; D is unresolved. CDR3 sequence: CASRDPTNEKLFF. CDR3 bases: TGCGCCAGCAGGGATCCAACTAATGAAAAACTGTTTTTT.